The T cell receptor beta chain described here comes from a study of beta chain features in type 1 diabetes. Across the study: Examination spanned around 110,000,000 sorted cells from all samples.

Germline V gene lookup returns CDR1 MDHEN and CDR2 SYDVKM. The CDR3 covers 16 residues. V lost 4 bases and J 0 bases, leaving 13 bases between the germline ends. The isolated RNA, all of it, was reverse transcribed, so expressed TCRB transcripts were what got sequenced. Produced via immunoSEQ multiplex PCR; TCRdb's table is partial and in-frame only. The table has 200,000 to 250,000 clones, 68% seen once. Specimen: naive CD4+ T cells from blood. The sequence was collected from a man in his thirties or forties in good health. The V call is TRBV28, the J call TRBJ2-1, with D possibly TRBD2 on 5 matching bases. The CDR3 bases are TGTGCCAGCAGTTCCGGCGGACTCCTCTCCTACAATGAGCAGTTCTTC. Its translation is CASSSGGLLSYNEQFF.